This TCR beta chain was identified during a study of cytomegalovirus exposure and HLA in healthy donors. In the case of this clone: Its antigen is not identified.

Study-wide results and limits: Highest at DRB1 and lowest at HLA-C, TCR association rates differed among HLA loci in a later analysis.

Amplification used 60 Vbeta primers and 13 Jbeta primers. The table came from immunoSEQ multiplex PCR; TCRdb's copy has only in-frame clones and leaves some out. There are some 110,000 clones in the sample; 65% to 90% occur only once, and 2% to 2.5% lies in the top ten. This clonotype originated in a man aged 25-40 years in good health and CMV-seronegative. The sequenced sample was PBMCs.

Here the CDR3 DNA reads TGTGCCAGCAGTGGGTCCCAGGGGCTCTACTCACCCCTCCACTTT. Translated: CASSGSQGLYSPLHF. The rearrangement uses TRBV6-1 and TRBJ1-6; tentative D call: TRBD1 (6 bases). The V gene's germline CDR1 is MNHNS and CDR2 SASEGT. Trimming stripped 4 bases from V and 10 bases from J, with 17 bases between. The CDR3 contains 15 residues.